This T cell receptor (beta chain) is drawn from a study of blood T cell repertoires in COVID-19. Assay used: immunoSEQ multiplex PCR; TCRdb lists only in-frame clones, some missing. Seen here are approximately 180,000 clones, approximately 85% observed once, and the top ten hold approximately 11%. Per the germline V gene, CDR1 is SGHNT and CDR2 is YENEEA. CDR3 size: 13 residues. Trimming cost V 5 bases and J 3 bases, with 10 bases left between them. The chain uses TRBV11-3 and TRBJ1-1; unclear D gene. What was sequenced was peripheral blood. The receptor was isolated from a human donor with active or convalescent COVID-19. The donor label of this sample is uncertain. The chain's CDR3 is CASSPGVDTEAFF. The CDR3, as DNA: TGTGCCAGCAGCCCCGGGGTTGACACTGAAGCTTTCTTT. Full variable domain (rest looked up from reference TRBV11-3 and TRBJ1-1): EAGVVQSPRYKIIEKKQPVAFWCNPISGHNTLYWYLQNLGQGPELLIRYENEEAVDDSQLPKDRFSAERLKGVDSTLKIQPAELGDSAVYLCASSPGVDTEAFFGQGTRLTVV.